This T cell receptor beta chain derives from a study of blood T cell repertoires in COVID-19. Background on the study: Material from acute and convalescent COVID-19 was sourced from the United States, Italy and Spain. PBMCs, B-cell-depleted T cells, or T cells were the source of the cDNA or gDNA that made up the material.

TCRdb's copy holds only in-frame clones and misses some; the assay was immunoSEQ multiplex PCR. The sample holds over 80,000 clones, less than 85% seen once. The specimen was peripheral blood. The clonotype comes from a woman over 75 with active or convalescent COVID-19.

In DNA form, the CDR3 reads TGTGCCAGCAGCTTATGGCGGGAGGCGGTCTCTGGGGCCAACGTCCTGACTTTC. Protein: CASSLWREAVSGANVLTF. The chain couples TRBV13 to TRBJ2-6, with TRBD2 matching 8 bases. The CDR3 length is 18 residues. Germline V lookup: CDR1 PRHDT, CDR2 FYEKMQ (reference sequence). After removal of 2 bases from V and 0 bases from J, the junction contained 6 bases not matched to a gene. The variable domain in full, with the rest retrieved from reference TRBV13 and TRBJ2-6, is AAGVIQSPRHLIKEKRETATLKCYPIPRHDTVYWYQQGPGQDPQFLISFYEKMQSDKGSIPDRFSAQQFSDYHSELNMSSLELGDSALYFCASSLWREAVSGANVLTFGAGSRLTVL.